This TCR beta chain comes out of a study of T cell responses to AZD1222 COVID-19 vaccine. Study at large: Second-dose schedules of about 4 or about 12 weeks were combined.

The table came from immunoSEQ multiplex PCR; TCRdb's copy has only in-frame clones and leaves some out. This sample has 70,000 or so clones, with 80% found just once. V lost 5 bases to trimming and J lost 5 bases, with 13 bases between them. CDR1 and CDR2 (germline): SNHLY, FYNNEI. CDR3 length: 14 amino acids. Study results and caveats: The donors showed a predominance of white British ancestry and of females, with possible underestimation of clonal diversity. Unmutated variant regions reportedly attract nearly half of all spike-specific TCRs.

This clone is a singleton in its sample. Antigen specificity is unknown. Source: peripheral blood, taken on day 0 of AZD1222 vaccination. The chain combines TRBV2 with TRBJ2-1; D may be TRBD1 (6 bases). The receptor was isolated from an adult in good health. In nucleotides, the CDR3 is TGTGCCAGCAGTAAGGGGCAGGGGAACAATGAGCAGTTCTTC. Residues: CASSKGQGNNEQFF.